This T cell receptor beta chain was sequenced for a study of blood T cell repertoires in COVID-19 (dated by TCRdb to the early 2020s). Background for the entire study: Samples from collaborators originated in the United States, Italy and Spain and spanned both the acute and convalescent phases of COVID-19. The material from the prospective study consisted of cDNA or gDNA derived from T cells, B-cell-depleted T cells, or PBMCs. Subjects who had been exposed to COVID-19, were actively infected with it, or had recovered from it provided the deeply sampled blood TCRbeta repertoires that made up the dataset. The repertoires were released in a freely available public database intended as a resource for research on the immune response to SARS-CoV-2. Samples came from the ongoing ImmuneRACE study (first 160 participants) plus 1,254 subjects from 6 global collaborators. Sample metadata almost always included a de-identified subject ID, COVID-19 status, age in years and sex. Where available, HLA class I and class II types were taken from metadata supplied by the sample provider and were not determined by assay-based typing. Broader findings and caveats from the paper: The quantity of clinical and demographic metadata differed by source and by participant and was supplied without curation.

TCRbeta CDR3 regions were amplified from genomic DNA using the immunoSEQ Assay, a bias-controlled multiplex PCR. The original pipeline was this. Nucleated cell counts per sample were estimated from amplification of reference gene primers within the assay. To quantify the absolute abundance of each unique TCRbeta CDR3 rearrangement, sequence reads were collapsed and filtered. For each sample, productive Simpson clonality was calculated as the square root of Simpson's diversity index over productive rearrangements. TCRdb's version of the immuneACCESS table is confined to in-frame rearrangements and falls short of the full clone set. An unresolved V gene accounts for under half of the shortfall where checked; the remainder is of unknown origin. Clonal size and the V and J genes are those of that table, whereas D and trimming came from the DNA. This sample lists 30,000 or so clones; more than 70% were detected once. Of the sample, around 0.55% is held by the ten largest clones.

Collaborating institutions collected whole blood in K2EDTA tubes following their own protocols. For TCRbeta analysis, collaborators shipped samples in one of three forms: frozen whole blood, isolated PBMCs, or DNA extracted from either of those sample types. Turning to this clone: What this receptor recognizes is not known. Per-nucleotide qualities are absent, and no much larger clonotype sits a single base away.

This clonotype originated in a woman aged 40 to 49 with active or convalescent COVID-19. Sample: peripheral blood.

The DNA reads TGTGCCAGCAGTTACTCCGGGGGACAGAGACTAAATCAGCCCCAGCATTTT. This yields the protein CASSYSGGQRLNQPQHF. The chain couples TRBV6-2 or TRBV6-3 to TRBJ1-5; 7 middle bases align to TRBD1. CDR3 length: 17 amino acids, cysteine to phenylalanine. CDR3 DNA is the only sequence kept; it has 51 bases, read in frame from the first base. From V the trimming removes 0 bases and from J it removes 4 bases, while the gene matches leave 9 bases of the junction unaccounted for. Looking up the germline V gene yields CDR1 MNHEY and CDR2 SVGEGT.